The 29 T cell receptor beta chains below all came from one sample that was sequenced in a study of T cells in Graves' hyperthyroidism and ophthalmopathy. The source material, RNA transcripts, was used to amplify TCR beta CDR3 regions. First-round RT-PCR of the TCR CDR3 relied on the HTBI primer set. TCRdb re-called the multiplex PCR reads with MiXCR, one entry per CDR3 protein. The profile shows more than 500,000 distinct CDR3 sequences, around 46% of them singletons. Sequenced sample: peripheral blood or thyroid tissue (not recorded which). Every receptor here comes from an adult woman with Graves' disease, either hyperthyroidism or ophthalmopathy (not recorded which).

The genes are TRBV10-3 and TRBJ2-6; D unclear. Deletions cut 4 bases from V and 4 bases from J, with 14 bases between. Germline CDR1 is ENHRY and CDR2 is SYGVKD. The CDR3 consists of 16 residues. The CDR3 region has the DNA TGTGCCATCAGTGCGAGTGTCCTAGGGGGGGCCAACGTCCTGACTTTC. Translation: CAISASVLGGANVLTF.

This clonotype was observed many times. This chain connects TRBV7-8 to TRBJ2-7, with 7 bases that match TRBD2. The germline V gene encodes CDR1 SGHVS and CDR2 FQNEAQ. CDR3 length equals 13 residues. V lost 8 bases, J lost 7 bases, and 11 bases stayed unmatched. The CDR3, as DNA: TGTGCCAGCTGCCCTCCCGGGGGGAGAGAGCAGTACTTC. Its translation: CASCPPGGREQYF.

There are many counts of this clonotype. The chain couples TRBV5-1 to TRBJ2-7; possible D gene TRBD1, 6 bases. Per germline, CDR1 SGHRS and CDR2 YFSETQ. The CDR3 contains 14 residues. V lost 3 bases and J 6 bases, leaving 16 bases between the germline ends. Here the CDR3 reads CASSSDRGFPEQYF. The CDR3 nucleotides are TGCGCCAGCAGCTCGGACAGAGGATTCCCCGAGCAGTACTTC.

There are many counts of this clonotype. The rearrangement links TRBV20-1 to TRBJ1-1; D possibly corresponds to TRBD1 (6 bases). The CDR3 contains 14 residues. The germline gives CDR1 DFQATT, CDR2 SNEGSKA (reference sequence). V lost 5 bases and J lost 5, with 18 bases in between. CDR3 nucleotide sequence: TGCAGTGCTCATCGTGGGGGCCCGGGGACTGAAGCTTTCTTT. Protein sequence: CSAHRGGPGTEAFF.

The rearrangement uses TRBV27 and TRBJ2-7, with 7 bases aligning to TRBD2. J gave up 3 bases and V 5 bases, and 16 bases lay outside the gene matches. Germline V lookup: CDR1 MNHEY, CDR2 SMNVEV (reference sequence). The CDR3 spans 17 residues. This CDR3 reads CASSPRTRPNLGYEQYF. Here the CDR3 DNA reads TGTGCCAGCAGTCCACGGACTAGACCGAACCTCGGCTACGAGCAGTACTTC.

The CDR3 sequence is CSVARTGFYEQYF. CDR3 nucleotides: TGCAGCGTTGCCCGGACAGGGTTCTACGAGCAGTACTTC. This chain connects TRBV29-1 to TRBJ2-7; 8 positions agree with TRBD1. The V gene's germline CDR1 is SQVTM and CDR2 ANQGSEA. J gave up 3 bases and V 4 bases, and 5 bases lay outside the gene matches. This CDR3 contains 13 residues.

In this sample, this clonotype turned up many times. CDR3 DNA: TGTGCCAGCAGCCCCCTGACTAGCGGGCCGGTTACCGGGGAGCTGTTTTTT. Encoded protein: CASSPLTSGPVTGELFF. The genes are TRBV7-3 and TRBJ2-2; TRBD2 aligns across 10 bases. CDR1 is SGHTA and CDR2 is FQGTGA in the germline V gene. J was trimmed by 5 bases and V by 5 bases; bases with no gene match: 11. CDR3 length: 17 residues.

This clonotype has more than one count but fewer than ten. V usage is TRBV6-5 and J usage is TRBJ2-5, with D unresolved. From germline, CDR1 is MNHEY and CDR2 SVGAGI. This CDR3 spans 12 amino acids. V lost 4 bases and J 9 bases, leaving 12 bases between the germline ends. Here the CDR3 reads CASSLSAEPQYF. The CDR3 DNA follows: TGTGCCAGCAGTTTATCGGCGGAGCCCCAGTACTTC.

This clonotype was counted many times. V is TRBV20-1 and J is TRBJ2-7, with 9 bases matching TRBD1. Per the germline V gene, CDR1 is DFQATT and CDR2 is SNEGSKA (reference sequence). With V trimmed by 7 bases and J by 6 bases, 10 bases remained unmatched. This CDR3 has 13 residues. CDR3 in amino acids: CSVHGGQGREQYF. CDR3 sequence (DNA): TGCAGTGTCCATGGGGGACAGGGTCGCGAGCAGTACTTC.

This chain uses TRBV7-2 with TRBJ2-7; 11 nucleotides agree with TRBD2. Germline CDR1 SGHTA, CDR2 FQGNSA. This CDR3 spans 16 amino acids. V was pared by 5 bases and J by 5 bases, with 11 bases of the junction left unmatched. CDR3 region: CASSPRGTSGSHEQYF. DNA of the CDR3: TGTGCCAGCAGCCCACGGGGGACTAGCGGATCCCACGAGCAGTACTTC.

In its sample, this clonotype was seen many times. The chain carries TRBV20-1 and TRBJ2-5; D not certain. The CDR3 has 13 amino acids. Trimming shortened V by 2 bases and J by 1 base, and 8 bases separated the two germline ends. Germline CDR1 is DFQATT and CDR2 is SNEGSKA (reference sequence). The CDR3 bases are TGCAGTGCTAGAATGTTGGCCCAAGAGACCCAGTACTTC. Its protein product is CSARMLAQETQYF.

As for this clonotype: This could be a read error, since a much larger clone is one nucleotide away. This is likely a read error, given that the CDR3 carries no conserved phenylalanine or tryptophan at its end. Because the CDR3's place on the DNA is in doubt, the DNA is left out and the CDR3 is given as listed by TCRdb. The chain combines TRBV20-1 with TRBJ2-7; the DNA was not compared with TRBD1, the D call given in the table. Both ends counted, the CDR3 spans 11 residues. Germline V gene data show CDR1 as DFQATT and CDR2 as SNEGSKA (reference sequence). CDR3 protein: CSARGIGLLFL.

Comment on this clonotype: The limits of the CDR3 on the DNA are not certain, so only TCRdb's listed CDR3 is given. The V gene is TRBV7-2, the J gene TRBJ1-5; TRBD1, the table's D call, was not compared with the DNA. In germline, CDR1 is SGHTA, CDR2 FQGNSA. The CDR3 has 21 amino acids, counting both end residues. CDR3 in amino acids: CASSFYICSATGSYSNQPQHF.

CDR3 nucleotide sequence: TGTGCCACCACCACAAGGTGGGGAGCTAACTATGGCTACACCTTC. This translates into CATTTRWGANYGYTF. The chain combines TRBV25-1 with TRBJ1-2; D unresolved. The length of the CDR3 is 15 residues. Germline-derived CDR1 and CDR2 are MGHDK and SYGVNS. The V and J ends lost 10 bases and 0 bases respectively, with 18 bases between them.

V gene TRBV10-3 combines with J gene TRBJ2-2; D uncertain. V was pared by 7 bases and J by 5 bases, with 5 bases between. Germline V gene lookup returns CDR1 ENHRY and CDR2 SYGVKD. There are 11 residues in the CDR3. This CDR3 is CAITETGELFF. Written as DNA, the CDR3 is TGTGCCATCACGGAGACCGGGGAGCTGTTTTTT.

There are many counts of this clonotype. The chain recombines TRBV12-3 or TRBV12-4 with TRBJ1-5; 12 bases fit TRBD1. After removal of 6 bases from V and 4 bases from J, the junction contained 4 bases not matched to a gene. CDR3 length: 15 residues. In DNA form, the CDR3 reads TGTGCCAGCAGCATGGGACAGGGGGCGAATCAGCCCCAGCATTTT. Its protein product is CASSMGQGANQPQHF.

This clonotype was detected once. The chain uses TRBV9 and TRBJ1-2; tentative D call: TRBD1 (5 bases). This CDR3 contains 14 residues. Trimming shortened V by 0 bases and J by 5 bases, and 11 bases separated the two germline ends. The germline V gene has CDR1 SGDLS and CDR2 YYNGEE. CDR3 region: CASSVGRAAYGYTF. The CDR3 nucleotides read TGTGCCAGCAGCGTAGGCAGGGCGGCATATGGCTACACCTTC. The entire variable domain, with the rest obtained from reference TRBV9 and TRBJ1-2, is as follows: DSGVTQTPKHLITATGQRVTLRCSPRSGDLSVYWYQQSLDQGLQFLIQYYNGEERAKGNILERFSAQQFPDLHSELNLSSLELGDSALYFCASSVGRAAYGYTFGSGTRLTVV.

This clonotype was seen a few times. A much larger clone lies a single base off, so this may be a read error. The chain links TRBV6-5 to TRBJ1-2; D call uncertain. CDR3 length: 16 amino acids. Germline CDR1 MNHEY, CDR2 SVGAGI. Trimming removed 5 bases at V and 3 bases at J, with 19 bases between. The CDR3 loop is CASSEIPVRGDYGYTF. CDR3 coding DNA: TGTGCCAGCAGTGAAATTCCAGTGCGGGGAGACTATGGCTACACCTTC.

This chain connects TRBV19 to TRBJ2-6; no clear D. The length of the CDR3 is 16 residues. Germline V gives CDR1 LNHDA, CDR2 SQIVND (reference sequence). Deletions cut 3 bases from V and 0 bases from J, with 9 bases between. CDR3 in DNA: TGTGCCAGTAGTATCGGCGGCAGCTCTGGGGCCAACGTCCTGACTTTC. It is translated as CASSIGGSSGANVLTF.

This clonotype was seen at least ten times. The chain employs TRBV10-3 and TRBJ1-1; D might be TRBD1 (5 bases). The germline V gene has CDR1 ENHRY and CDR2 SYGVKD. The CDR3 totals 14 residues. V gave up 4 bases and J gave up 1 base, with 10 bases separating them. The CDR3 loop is CAISVLGQNTEAFF. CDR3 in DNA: TGTGCCATCAGTGTCCTAGGACAGAACACTGAAGCTTTCTTT.

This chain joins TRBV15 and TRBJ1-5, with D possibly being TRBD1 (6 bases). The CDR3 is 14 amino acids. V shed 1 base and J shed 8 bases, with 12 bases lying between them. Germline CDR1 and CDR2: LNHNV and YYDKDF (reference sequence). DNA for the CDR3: TGTGCCACCAGCAGAGGTGGGGGGCTTGAGCCCCAGCATTTT. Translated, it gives CATSRGGGLEPQHF.

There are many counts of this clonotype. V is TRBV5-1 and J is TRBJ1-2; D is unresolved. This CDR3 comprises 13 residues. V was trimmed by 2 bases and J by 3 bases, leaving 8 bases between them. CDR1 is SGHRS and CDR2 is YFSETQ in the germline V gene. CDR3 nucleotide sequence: TGCGCCAGCAGCTTCACCGATGACTATGGCTACACCTTC. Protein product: CASSFTDDYGYTF. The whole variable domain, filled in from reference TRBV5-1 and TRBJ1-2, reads KAGVTQTPRYLIKTRGQQVTLSCSPISGHRSVSWYQQTPGQGLQFLFEYFSETQRNKGNFPGRFSGRQFSNSRSEMNVSTLELGDSALYLCASSFTDDYGYTFGSGTRLTVV.

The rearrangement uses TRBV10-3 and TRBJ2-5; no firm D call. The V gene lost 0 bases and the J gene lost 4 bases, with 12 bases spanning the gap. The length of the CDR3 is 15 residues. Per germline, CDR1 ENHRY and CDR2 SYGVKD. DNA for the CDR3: TGTGCCATCAGTGAGTCGATGGAGTCGGGAGAGACCCAGTACTTC. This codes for CAISESMESGETQYF.

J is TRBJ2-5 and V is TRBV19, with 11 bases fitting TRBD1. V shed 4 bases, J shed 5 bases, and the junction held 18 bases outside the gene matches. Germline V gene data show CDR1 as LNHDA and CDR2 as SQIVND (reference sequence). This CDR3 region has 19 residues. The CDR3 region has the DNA TGTGCCAGTAGTACGGGAGCCGGGACAGGGGGGATCGGTGAGGAGACCCAGTACTTC. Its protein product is CASSTGAGTGGIGEETQYF.

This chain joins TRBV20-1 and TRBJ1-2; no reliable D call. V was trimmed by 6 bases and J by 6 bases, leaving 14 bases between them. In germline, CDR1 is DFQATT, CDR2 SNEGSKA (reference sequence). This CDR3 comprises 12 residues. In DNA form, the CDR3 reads TGCAGTGCAGACATGACGCGGCATGGCTACACCTTC. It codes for CSADMTRHGYTF.

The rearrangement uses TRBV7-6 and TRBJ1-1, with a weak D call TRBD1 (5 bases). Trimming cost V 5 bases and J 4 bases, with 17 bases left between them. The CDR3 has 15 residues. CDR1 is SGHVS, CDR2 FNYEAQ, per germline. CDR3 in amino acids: CASSVESWGSTEAFF. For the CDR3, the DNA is TGTGCCAGCAGCGTTGAGTCATGGGGGAGCACTGAAGCTTTCTTT.

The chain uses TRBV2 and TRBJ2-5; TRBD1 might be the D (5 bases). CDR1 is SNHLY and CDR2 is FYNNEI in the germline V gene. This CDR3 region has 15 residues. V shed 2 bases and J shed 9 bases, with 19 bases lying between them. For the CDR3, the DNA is TGTGCCAGCAGTGAAAGGACAACCGTCAATCAGCCCCAGTACTTC. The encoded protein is CASSERTTVNQPQYF.

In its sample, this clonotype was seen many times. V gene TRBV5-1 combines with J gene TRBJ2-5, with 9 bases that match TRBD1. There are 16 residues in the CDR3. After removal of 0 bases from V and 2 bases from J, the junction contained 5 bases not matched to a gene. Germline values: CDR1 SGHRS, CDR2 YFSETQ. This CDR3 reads CASSLGGQGPQETQYF. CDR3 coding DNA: TGCGCCAGCAGCTTGGGAGGACAGGGGCCACAAGAGACCCAGTACTTC.

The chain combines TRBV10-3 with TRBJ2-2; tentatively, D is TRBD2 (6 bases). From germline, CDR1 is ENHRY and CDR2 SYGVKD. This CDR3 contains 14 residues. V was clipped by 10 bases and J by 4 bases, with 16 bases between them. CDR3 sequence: CASRRGYGTGELFF. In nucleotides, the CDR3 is TGTGCCAGCCGACGGGGGTACGGCACCGGGGAGCTGTTTTTT.